Here is one TCR beta chain with its context. Its antigen is as yet unknown. It may be a read error: a sequence one base away is much more abundant. The J segment lost 1 base and the V segment lost 3 bases, leaving 0 bases of the junction unmatched. The CDR3 is 13 residues long. Germline V lookup: CDR1 SGHNT, CDR2 YYREEE (reference sequence). The record originates from a study of cytomegalovirus exposure and HLA in healthy donors. Study-level background: Of roughly 400 genotyped donors, 81% clustered with self-reported Caucasian donors. Study results and caveats: While the bulk of TCR sequences proved rare, some public TCRs turned up in many donors. More clonal expansion characterized HLA-associated TCR beta chains than equally common others in a later analysis. Prediction of most subjects' HLA-A and HLA-B alleles by TCR beta sequences was reportedly accurate.

In the PCR, 60 Vbeta and 13 Jbeta primers were used. This table comes from immunoSEQ multiplex PCR, and its TCRdb copy is limited to in-frame clones, with some not included. The data hold about 120,000 clones, with more than 65% observed a single time. The sequence was obtained from a woman aged 25-40 years in good health and CMV-seronegative. Sequencing input: PBMCs. The chain uses TRBV5-4 and TRBJ1-1; 7 bases align to TRBD1. CDR3 sequence: CASSWDRNTEAFF. The DNA for the CDR3 is TGTGCCAGCAGCTGGGACAGGAACACTGAAGCTTTCTTT.